This paragraph covers one TCR beta chain sequence. Germline trimming cut 3 bases from V and 8 bases from J; bases unmatched to any gene: 5. The CDR3 runs 16 residues. Looked up from germline, CDR1 is KGHDR and CDR2 is SFDVKD. The data originate from a study of blood T cell repertoires in COVID-19. Study-wide background: The samples span acute and convalescent COVID-19 from the United States, Italy and Spain. The analysed material was cDNA or gDNA that came from T cells, B-cell-depleted T cells, or PBMCs.

Authors' methods: Estimation of nucleated cell counts relied on the amplification of reference gene primers. Only in-frame clones appear in the TCRdb table, and some are missing; sequencing was by immunoSEQ multiplex PCR. Clonal size and the V and J genes are those of that table, whereas D and trimming came from the DNA. This table has some 30,000 clones, roughly nine tenths appearing once. Sequenced material: peripheral blood. This clonotype was sampled from a human donor with acute or convalescent COVID-19. The donor label of this sample is uncertain. This chain uses TRBV24-1 with TRBJ2-2; 13 bases map to TRBD2. The CDR3 nucleotides are TGTGCCACCAGTGATGTGGGACTAGCGGGAAAAGGGGAGCTGTTTTTT. The encoded protein is CATSDVGLAGKGELFF.